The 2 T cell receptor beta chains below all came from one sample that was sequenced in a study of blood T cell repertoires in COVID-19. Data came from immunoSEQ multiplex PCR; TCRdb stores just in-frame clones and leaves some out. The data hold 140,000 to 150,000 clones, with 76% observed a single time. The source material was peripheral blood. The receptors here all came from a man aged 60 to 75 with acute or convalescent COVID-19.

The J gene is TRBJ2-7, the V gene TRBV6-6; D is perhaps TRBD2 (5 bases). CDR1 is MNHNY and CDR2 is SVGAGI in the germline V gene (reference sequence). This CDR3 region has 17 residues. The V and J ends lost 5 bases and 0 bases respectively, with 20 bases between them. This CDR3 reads CASSRRPPEVSSYEQYF. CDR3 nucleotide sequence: TGTGCCAGCAGTCGCAGACCACCGGAGGTTAGCTCCTACGAGCAGTACTTC.

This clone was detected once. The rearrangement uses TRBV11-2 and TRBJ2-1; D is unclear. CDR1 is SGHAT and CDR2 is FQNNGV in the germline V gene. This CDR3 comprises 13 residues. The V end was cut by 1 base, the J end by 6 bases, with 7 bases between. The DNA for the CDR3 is TGTGCCAGCAGCTTAGGCGCTCGCAATGAGCAGTTCTTC. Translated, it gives CASSLGARNEQFF.